This is a list of T cell receptor beta chains from one sample in a study of PD-1 blockade in classical Hodgkin lymphoma. TCRdb keeps only in-frame clones here, not all; method: immunoSEQ multiplex PCR. This sample yields roughly 15,000 clones, of which less than 80% are seen a single time; around 7.7% belongs to the top ten. Sequenced here: peripheral blood mononuclear cells (PBMCs), sampled before the second cycle of nivolumab. The receptors derive from a human donor with classical Hodgkin lymphoma. Both conserved end residues are part of each CDR3. D genes are given only for firm matches. The size field is filled for only some rows; it gives once, few, many or a size class.

d_call,clone_size,v_call,j_call,cdr3_nt,cdr3_aa
NA,NA,TRBV27,TRBJ1-2,TGTGCCAGCAGGATGGGGGGGTCGTGGGGCTACACCTTC,CASRMGGSWGYTF
TRBD2,NA,TRBV28,TRBJ2-3,TGTGCCAGCAGTTCCCCCGGGGGGGTCAGTACAGATACGCAGTATTTT,CASSSPGGVSTDTQYF
TRBD1,NA,TRBV28,TRBJ1-1,TGTGCCAGCAGTTTTCAGACAGGGAGAGCTTTCTTT,CASSFQTGRAFF
TRBD1,NA,TRBV5-5,TRBJ2-7,TGTGCCAGCAGCTTGGGGGACAGCATATACGAGCAGTACTTC,CASSLGDSIYEQYF
TRBD2,NA,TRBV14,TRBJ2-1,TGTGCCAGCAGCCAAGGGACTAGCTTCTACAATGAGCAGTTCTTC,CASSQGTSFYNEQFF
NA,NA,TRBV30,TRBJ1-4,TGTGCCTGGAGTGTTGGTGCAACTAATGAAAAACTGTTTTTT,CAWSVGATNEKLFF
TRBD2,medium-sized,TRBV7-9,TRBJ2-1,TGTGCCAGCAGCTGGGGACTAGCGGGCCTGAGCTCCTACAATGAGCAGTTCTTC,CASSWGLAGLSSYNEQFF
TRBD1,once,TRBV30,TRBJ2-2,TGTGCCTGGAGTCCAAGGGGCAGGGGGCGAGCCGGGGAGCTGTTTTTT,CAWSPRGRGRAGELFF
TRBD2,medium-sized,TRBV5-5,TRBJ2-7,TGTGCCAGCAGCTCACGACTAGCGAGTACCTACGAGCAGTACTTC,CASSSRLASTYEQYF
NA,NA,TRBV4-3,TRBJ1-1,TGCGCCAGCAGCCAAAGGGGATATATGAACACTGAAGCTTTCTTT,CASSQRGYMNTEAFF
NA,once,TRBV6-1,TRBJ2-1,TGTGCCAGCAAGAGGGGGGCGGCCGACGGTAATGAGCAGTTCTTC,CASKRGAADGNEQFF
NA,NA,TRBV19,TRBJ1-2,TGTGCCAGTAGCTTACAGGGAGACTATGGCTACACCTTC,CASSLQGDYGYTF
TRBD2,few,TRBV7-3,TRBJ2-2,TGTGCCAGCAGCCTTGCAGCGGGAGGGGCCACCGGGGAGCTGTTTTTT,CASSLAAGGATGELFF
NA,few,TRBV28,TRBJ2-6,TGTGCCAGCAGTTTATATTCAGGTCGCTCTGGGGCCAACGTCCTGACTTTC,CASSLYSGRSGANVLTF
NA,once,TRBV29-1,TRBJ2-7,TGCAGCGTTGAGTACCGGGACGGACCCTACGAGCAGTACTTC,CSVEYRDGPYEQYF
NA,NA,TRBV5-1,TRBJ2-7,TGCGCCAGCAGCTTGGCAGGGGGGGCTACCTACGAGCAGTACTTC,CASSLAGGATYEQYF
NA,NA,TRBV1,TRBJ2-6,TGCACCAGCAGTTCGCCGTGTTTGTGCCCAAGTCGGGCCATCGTCCTGACTTTC,CTSSSPCLCPSRAIVLTF
TRBD1,NA,TRBV2,TRBJ2-2,TGTGCCAGCAGTGAATTTCGGGACAGGGCGAACACCGGGGAGCTGTTTTTT,CASSEFRDRANTGELFF
NA,NA,TRBV7-6,TRBJ2-5,TGTGCCAGCAGCCTCAGTGGTTTTTGGGAGACCCAGTACTTC,CASSLSGFWETQYF
TRBD1,NA,TRBV23-1,TRBJ2-3,TGCGCCAGCAGTCAATCTCAAGACCGGGACAGGAGCACAGATACGCAGTATTTT,CASSQSQDRDRSTDTQYF
NA,NA,TRBV5-1,TRBJ1-2,TGCGCCAGCAGCTTGGCCGGGGAAAACTATGGCTACACCTTC,CASSLAGENYGYTF
NA,NA,TRBV27,TRBJ1-2,TGTGCCAGCAGTTTCCGGGGACCTTATGGCTACACCTTC,CASSFRGPYGYTF